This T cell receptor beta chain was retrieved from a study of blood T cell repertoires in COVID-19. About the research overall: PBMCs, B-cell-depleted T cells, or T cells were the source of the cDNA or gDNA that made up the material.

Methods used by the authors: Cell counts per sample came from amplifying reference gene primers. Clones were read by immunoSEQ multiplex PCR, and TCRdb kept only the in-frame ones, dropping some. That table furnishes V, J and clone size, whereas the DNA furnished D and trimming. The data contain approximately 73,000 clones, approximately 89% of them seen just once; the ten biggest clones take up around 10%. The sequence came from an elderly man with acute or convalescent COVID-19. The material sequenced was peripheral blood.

CDR3 sequence reads: CASKGQGQETQYF. The CDR3 DNA follows: TGTGCCAGCAAGGGACAGGGTCAAGAGACCCAGTACTTC. The chain has TRBV12-3 or TRBV12-4 and TRBJ2-5, with 9 bases that match TRBD1. J was trimmed by 2 bases and V by 7 bases; bases with no gene match: 2. CDR3 length equals 13 residues.